The T cell receptor (beta chain) under discussion was sequenced for a study of PD-1 blockade in mismatch repair-deficient tumors. Study at large: Patients had 12 mismatch repair-deficient cancer types, all previously treated and progressing.

Trimming took off 6 bases at V and 3 bases at J, with 12 bases between the two ends. The length of the CDR3 is 14 residues. CDR1 and CDR2 (germline): MNHNY, SVGAGI (reference sequence). As to this clone: Antigen: not known.

Sequencing used immunoSEQ multiplex PCR; TCRdb keeps in-frame clones, though not all of them. Of 90,000 to 120,000 clones listed, approximately 80% are singletons. Study results and limitations: After pembrolizumab, tumor-resident clones rose rapidly, then generally contracted before radiologic responses.

The receptor was isolated from an adult with mismatch repair-deficient cancer. The sample was peripheral blood, taken about eight months after starting pembrolizumab. The V and J genes are TRBV6-6 and TRBJ1-5; D is possibly TRBD1 (5 bases). CDR3 protein: CASRPPGPNQPQHF. The CDR3 region has the DNA TGTGCCAGCAGGCCTCCGGGACCCAATCAGCCCCAGCATTTT.